These 15 T cell receptor beta chains originate from one sample sequenced in a study of OX40 agonist ivuxolimab in advanced cancers. The data were produced by immunoSEQ multiplex PCR, yet TCRdb's version contains in-frame clones alone and is incomplete. Of tens of thousands of clones detected, 85% appear once; the ten largest clones hold 5.5% to 6%. The material sequenced was CD4+ or CD8+ T cells sorted from blood, taken in a trial of the OX40 agonist ivuxolimab. The source is an adult with an advanced solid tumor such as melanoma, head and neck, liver or kidney cancer.

This sequence joins TRBV9 and TRBJ2-1; 7 nucleotides line up with TRBD2. Unmatched junction bases numbered 0, after V lost 5 bases and J lost 1 base. The germline V gene encodes CDR1 SGDLS and CDR2 YYNGEE. The CDR3 is 13 residues long. The CDR3 bases are TGTGCCAGCAGTAGCGGGTCCTACAATGAGCAGTTCTTC. This gives the protein CASSSGSYNEQFF.

The rearrangement links TRBV7-9 to TRBJ1-6; D is possibly TRBD1 (5 bases). Per the germline V gene, CDR1 is SEHNR and CDR2 is FQNEAQ (reference sequence). Trimming pared 7 bases from V and 8 bases from J, leaving 15 bases between. The CDR3 loop spans 14 amino acids. CDR3 loop: CASTILRGDSPLHF. The DNA for the CDR3 is TGTGCCAGCACCATTCTTAGGGGTGATTCACCCCTCCACTTT.

The chain joins TRBV7-2 to TRBJ2-2; D is ambiguous. Germline CDR1 and CDR2: SGHTA and FQGNSA. V lost 1 base to trimming and J lost 0 bases, with 9 bases between them. This CDR3 contains 16 residues. CDR3 nucleotides: TGTGCCAGCAGCTTAGAACCGGCAACGAACACCGGGGAGCTGTTTTTT. Its protein is CASSLEPATNTGELFF.

The chain combines TRBV7-9 with TRBJ2-1, with 10 bases fitting TRBD2. The CDR3 has 16 residues. CDR1 and CDR2 (germline): SEHNR, FQNEAQ (reference sequence). J was trimmed by 8 bases and V by 2 bases; bases with no gene match: 9. CDR3 region: CASSLLAGALGDEQFF. The CDR3 DNA reads TGTGCCAGCAGCTTACTAGCGGGAGCCTTGGGCGATGAGCAGTTCTTC.

V and J are TRBV27 and TRBJ2-2; D is possibly TRBD1 (6 bases). Trimming cost V 8 bases and J 4 bases, with 11 bases left between them. The V gene's germline CDR1 is MNHEY and CDR2 SMNVEV (reference sequence). The length of the CDR3 is 13 residues. The CDR3 sequence: CASQVTGTGELFF. The CDR3, as DNA: TGTGCCAGCCAAGTGACAGGCACCGGGGAGCTGTTTTTT.

The V gene is TRBV9, the J gene TRBJ1-1; D unclear. The CDR3 spans 12 residues. Germline CDR1 is SGDLS and CDR2 is YYNGEE. V lost 4 bases and J 4 bases, leaving 8 bases between the germline ends. The CDR3 coding sequence is TGTGCCAGCAGCCAAGGGTTCACTGAAGCTTTCTTT. Its protein product is CASSQGFTEAFF.

The chain joins TRBV6-6 to TRBJ2-7, with a tentative D call TRBD2 (5 bases). The ends were cut back, 2 bases at V and 0 bases at J, with 5 bases in the middle. The germline CDR1 and CDR2 sequences are MNHNY and SVGAGI (reference sequence). The CDR3 contains 13 residues. This chain's CDR3 is CASSYRGSYEQYF. The CDR3, as DNA: TGTGCCAGCAGTTACCGGGGCTCCTACGAGCAGTACTTC.

The J gene is TRBJ2-5, the V gene TRBV19, with a possible D match to TRBD1 (6 bases). Gene TRBJ2-7 matches the end of the DNA better, so the J call may be wrong. The CDR3 spans 12 residues. CDR1 and CDR2 from the germline V gene are LNHDA and SQIVND (reference sequence). CDR3 sequence reads: CASGDTSYEQYF. The CDR3 coding sequence is TGTGCCAGTGGGGACACATCCTACGAGCAGTACTTC.

This sequence joins TRBV7-9 and TRBJ2-7, with 12 bases matching TRBD2. There are 17 residues in the CDR3. Germline V gene data show CDR1 as SEHNR and CDR2 as FQNEAQ (reference sequence). Trimming took 3 bases from V and 4 from J; bases not matched to a gene: 10. CDR3 residues: CASSFTSGRWEAYEQYF. CDR3 bases: TGTGCCAGCAGCTTCACTAGCGGGAGGTGGGAGGCTTACGAGCAGTACTTC. The full variable domain, in which reference TRBV7-9 and TRBJ2-7 provide the parts outside the CDR3, is DTGVSQNPRHKITKRGQNVTFRCDPISEHNRLYWYRQTLGQGPEFLTYFQNEAQLEKSRLLSDRFSAERPKGSFSTLEIQRTEQGDSAMYLCASSFTSGRWEAYEQYFGPGTRLTVT.

The V call is TRBV6-5, the J call TRBJ1-2; 10 bases agree with TRBD1. The ends lost 6 bases at V and 5 bases at J; junction bases unmatched: 3. There are 13 residues in the CDR3. Germline V lookup: CDR1 MNHEY, CDR2 SVGAGI. CDR3 sequence: CASRDRGLYGYTF. CDR3 coding DNA: TGTGCCAGCAGGGACAGGGGGTTGTATGGCTACACCTTC.

V is TRBV7-3 and J is TRBJ1-2; weak D call: TRBD1 (5 bases). CDR3 length: 13 amino acids. Germline CDR1 is SGHTA and CDR2 is FQGTGA. With 4 bases removed from V and 10 bases from J, the gap between germline ends came to 16 bases. The DNA of the CDR3 is TGTGCCAGCAGCTCTACCCCGGGGCCATTCTACACCTTC. Its protein is CASSSTPGPFYTF.

This rearrangement joins TRBV5-4 to TRBJ2-2, with 11 bases that match TRBD2. The CDR3 extends over 16 amino acids. The germline gives CDR1 SGHNT, CDR2 YYREEE (reference sequence). With 4 bases clipped from V and 2 bases from J, the junction kept 4 bases outside the gene matches. CDR3 nucleotides: TGTGCCAGCAGCCATACTAGCGGGAGTAACACCGGGGAGCTGTTTTTT. It encodes CASSHTSGSNTGELFF.

V gene TRBV7-9 combines with J gene TRBJ2-7, with D maybe TRBD2 (6 bases). CDR3 size: 17 residues. The germline V gene encodes CDR1 SEHNR and CDR2 FQNEAQ (reference sequence). Trimming removed 5 bases from V and 4 bases from J, with 24 bases in between. As DNA, the CDR3 is TGTGCCAGCAGCCTTGGGACTGACTGGATAGGTGTGTACGAGCAGTACTTC. The encoded protein is CASSLGTDWIGVYEQYF.

This chain joins TRBV6-5 and TRBJ1-1; 10 bases are shared with TRBD1. Germline V lookup: CDR1 MNHEY, CDR2 SVGAGI. Unmatched junction bases numbered 0, after V lost 5 bases and J lost 3 bases. The length of the CDR3 is 13 residues. DNA for the CDR3: TGTGCCAGCAGTGGACAGGGGGACACTGAAGCTTTCTTT. Translating gives CASSGQGDTEAFF.

The chain combines TRBV27 with TRBJ2-5; TRBD2 matches 9 bases. The V and J ends lost 6 bases and 4 bases, in that order; junction bases with no gene match: 9. CDR1 is MNHEY and CDR2 is SMNVEV in the germline V gene (reference sequence). The length of the CDR3 is 15 residues. CDR3: CASRIAGVQGETQYF. In DNA, the CDR3 is TGTGCCAGCAGAATAGCGGGAGTTCAGGGAGAGACCCAGTACTTC.